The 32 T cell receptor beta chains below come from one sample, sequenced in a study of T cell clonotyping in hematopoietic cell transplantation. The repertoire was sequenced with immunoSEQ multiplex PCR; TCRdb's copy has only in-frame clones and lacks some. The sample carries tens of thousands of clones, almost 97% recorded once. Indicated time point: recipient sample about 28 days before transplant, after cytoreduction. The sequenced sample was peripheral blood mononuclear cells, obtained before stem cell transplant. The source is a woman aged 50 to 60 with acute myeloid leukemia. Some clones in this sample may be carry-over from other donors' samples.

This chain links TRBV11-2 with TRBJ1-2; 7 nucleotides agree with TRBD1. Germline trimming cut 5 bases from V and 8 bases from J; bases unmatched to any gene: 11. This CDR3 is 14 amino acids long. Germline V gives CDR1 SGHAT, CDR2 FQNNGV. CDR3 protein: CASSPIDRVGGYTF. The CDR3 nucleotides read TGTGCCAGCAGCCCCATAGACAGGGTTGGCGGCTACACCTTC. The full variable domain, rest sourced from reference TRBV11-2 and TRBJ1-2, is EAGVAQSPRYKIIEKRQSVAFWCNPISGHATLYWYQQILGQGPKLLIQFQNNGVVDDSQLPKDRFSAERLKGVDSTLKIQPAKLEDSAVYLCASSPIDRVGGYTFGSGTRLTVV.

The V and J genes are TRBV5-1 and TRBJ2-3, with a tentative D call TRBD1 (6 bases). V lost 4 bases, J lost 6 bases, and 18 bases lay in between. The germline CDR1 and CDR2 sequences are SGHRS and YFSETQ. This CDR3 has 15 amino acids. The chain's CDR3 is CASSKDPDSADTQYF. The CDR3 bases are TGCGCCAGCAGCAAAGACCCGGACAGTGCGGATACGCAGTATTTT.

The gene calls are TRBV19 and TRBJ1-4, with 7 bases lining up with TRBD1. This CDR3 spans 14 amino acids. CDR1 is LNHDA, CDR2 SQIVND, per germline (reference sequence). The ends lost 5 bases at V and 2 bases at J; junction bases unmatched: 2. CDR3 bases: TGTGCCAGTAGTTCACAGGGGACTAATGAAAAACTGTTTTTT. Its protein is CASSSQGTNEKLFF. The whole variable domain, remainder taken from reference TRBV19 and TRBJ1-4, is DGGITQSPKYLFRKEGQNVTLSCEQNLNHDAMYWYRQDPGQGLRLIYYSQIVNDFQKGDIAEGYSVSREKKESFPLTVTSAQKNPTAFYLCASSSQGTNEKLFFGSGTQLSVL.

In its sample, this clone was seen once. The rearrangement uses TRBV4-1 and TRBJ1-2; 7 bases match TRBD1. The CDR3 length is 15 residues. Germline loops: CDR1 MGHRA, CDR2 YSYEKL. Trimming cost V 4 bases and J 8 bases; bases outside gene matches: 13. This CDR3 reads CASSPFGTAPSGYTF. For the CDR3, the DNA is TGCGCCAGCAGCCCCTTCGGGACAGCACCCTCCGGCTACACCTTC.

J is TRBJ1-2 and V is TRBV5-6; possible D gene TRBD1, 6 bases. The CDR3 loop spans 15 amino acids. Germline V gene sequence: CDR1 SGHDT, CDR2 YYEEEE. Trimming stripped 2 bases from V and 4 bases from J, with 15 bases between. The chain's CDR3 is CASSLGTTHFYGYTF. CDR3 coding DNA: TGTGCCAGCAGCTTAGGGACAACTCATTTCTATGGCTACACCTTC.

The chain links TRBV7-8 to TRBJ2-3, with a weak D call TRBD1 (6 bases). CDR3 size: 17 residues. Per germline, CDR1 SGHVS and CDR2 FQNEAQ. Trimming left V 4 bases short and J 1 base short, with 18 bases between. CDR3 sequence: CASSSPWGRGGTDTQYF. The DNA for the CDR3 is TGTGCCAGCAGCTCACCTTGGGGCAGGGGTGGCACAGATACGCAGTATTTT.

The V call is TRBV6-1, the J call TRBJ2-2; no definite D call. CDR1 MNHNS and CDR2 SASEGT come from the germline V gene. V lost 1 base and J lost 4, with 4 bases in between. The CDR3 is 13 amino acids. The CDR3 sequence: CASSEETTGELFF. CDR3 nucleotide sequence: TGTGCCAGCAGTGAAGAAACCACCGGGGAGCTGTTTTTT.

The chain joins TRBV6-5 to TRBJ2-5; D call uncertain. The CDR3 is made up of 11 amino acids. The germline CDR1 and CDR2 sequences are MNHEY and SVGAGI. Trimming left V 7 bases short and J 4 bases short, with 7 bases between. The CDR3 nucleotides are TGTGCCAGCAACTACGGAGAGACCCAGTACTTC. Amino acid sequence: CASNYGETQYF.

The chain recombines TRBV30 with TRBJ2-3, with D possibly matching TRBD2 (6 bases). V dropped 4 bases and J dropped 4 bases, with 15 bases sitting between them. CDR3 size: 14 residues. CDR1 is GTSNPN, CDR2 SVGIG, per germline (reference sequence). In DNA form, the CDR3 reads TGTGCCTGGAACGTAGGAGGGCCCGCAGATACGCAGTATTTT. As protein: CAWNVGGPADTQYF.

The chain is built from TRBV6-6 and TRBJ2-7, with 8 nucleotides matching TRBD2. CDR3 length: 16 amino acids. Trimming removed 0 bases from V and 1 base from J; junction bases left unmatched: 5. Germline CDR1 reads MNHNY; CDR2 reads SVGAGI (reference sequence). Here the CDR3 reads CASSYSFSGTSYEQYF. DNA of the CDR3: TGTGCCAGCAGTTACTCGTTTAGCGGGACGTCCTACGAGCAGTACTTC.

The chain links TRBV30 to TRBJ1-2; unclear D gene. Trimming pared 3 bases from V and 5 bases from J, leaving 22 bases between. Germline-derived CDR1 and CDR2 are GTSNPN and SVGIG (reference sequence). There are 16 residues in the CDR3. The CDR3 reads CAWRATVTSHKYGYTF. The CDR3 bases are TGTGCCTGGAGGGCGACGGTCACTTCACACAAGTATGGCTACACCTTC.

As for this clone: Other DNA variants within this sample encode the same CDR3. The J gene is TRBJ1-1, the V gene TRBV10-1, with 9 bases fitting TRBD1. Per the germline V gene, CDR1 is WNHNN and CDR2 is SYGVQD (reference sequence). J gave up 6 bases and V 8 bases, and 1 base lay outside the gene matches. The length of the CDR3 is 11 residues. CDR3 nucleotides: TGCGCCAGCCGGACAGGGGCTGAAGCTTTCTTT. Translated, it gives CASRTGAEAFF.

In DNA form, the CDR3 reads TGTGCCAGCAGCCATGGACTGAACACTGAAGCTTTCTTT. Protein sequence: CASSHGLNTEAFF. J is TRBJ1-1 and V is TRBV14; no reliable D call. Trimming took 3 bases from V and 0 from J, leaving 5 bases between them. Germline V gives CDR1 SGHDN, CDR2 FVKESK. There are 13 residues in the CDR3.

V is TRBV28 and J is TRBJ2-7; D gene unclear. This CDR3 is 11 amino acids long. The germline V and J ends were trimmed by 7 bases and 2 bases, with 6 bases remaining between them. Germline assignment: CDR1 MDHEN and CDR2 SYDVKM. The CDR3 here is CASTGTYEQYF. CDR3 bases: TGTGCCAGCACAGGTACCTACGAGCAGTACTTC.

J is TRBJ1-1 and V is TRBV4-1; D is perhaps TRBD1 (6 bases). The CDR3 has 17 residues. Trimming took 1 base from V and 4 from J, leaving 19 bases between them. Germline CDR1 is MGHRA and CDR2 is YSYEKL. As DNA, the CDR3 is TGCGCCAGCAGCCAAGGGGGCAGGGGAGGACGTCGCACTGAAGCTTTCTTT. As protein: CASSQGGRGGRRTEAFF.

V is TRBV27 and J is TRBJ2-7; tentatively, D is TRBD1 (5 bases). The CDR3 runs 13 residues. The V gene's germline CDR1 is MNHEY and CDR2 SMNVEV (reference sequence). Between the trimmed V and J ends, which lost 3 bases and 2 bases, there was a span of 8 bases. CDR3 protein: CASSLGQTYEQYF. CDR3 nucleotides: TGTGCCAGCAGTTTGGGGCAGACCTACGAGCAGTACTTC.

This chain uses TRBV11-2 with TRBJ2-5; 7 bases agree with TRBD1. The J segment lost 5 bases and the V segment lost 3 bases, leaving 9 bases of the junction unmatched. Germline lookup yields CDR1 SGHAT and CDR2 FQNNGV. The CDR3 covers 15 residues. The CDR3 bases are TGTGCCAGCAGCTTGGACGGGACAGATGAGGAGACCCAGTACTTC. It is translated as CASSLDGTDEETQYF.

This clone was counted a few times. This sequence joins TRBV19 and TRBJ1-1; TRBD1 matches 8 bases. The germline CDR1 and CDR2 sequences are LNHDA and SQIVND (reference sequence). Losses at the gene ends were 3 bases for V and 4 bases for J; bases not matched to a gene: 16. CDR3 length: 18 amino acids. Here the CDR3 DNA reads TGTGCCAGTAGTATTGGGGCAGGGGGCGCAAGGGAGTTCACTGAAGCTTTCTTT. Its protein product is CASSIGAGGAREFTEAFF.

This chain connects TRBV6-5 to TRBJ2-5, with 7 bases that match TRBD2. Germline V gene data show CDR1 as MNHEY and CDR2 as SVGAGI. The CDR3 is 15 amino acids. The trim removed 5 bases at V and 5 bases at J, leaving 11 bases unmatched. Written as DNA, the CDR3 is TGTGCCAGCAGTCCCCGCCGCGGGGAGGGTGAGACCCAGTACTTC. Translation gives CASSPRRGEGETQYF.

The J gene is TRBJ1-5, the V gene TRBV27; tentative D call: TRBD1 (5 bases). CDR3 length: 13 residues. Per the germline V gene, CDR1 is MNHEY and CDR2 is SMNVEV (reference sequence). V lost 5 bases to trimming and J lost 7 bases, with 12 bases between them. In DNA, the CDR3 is TGTGCCAGCAGTCGTGGGGCGGGACAGCCCCAGCATTTT. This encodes CASSRGAGQPQHF.

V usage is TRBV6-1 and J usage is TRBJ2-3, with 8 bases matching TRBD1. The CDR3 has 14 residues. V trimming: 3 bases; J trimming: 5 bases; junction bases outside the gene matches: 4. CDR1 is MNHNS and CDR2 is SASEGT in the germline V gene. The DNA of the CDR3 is TGTGCCAGCAGTGACAGGGGGCTGATAGATACGCAGTATTTT. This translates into CASSDRGLIDTQYF.

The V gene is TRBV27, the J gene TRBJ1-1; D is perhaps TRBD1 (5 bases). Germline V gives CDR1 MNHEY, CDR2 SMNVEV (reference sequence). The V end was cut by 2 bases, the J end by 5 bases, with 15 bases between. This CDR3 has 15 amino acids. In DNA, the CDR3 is TGTGCCAGCAGTTTAGCGGAACCAGGGAAGACTGAAGCTTTCTTT. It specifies CASSLAEPGKTEAFF.

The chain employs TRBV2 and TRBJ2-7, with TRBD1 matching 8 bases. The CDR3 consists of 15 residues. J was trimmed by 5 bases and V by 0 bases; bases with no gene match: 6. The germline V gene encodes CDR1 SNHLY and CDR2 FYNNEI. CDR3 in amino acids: CASSEAQGARNEQYF. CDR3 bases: TGTGCCAGCAGTGAAGCCCAGGGGGCGAGGAACGAGCAGTACTTC.

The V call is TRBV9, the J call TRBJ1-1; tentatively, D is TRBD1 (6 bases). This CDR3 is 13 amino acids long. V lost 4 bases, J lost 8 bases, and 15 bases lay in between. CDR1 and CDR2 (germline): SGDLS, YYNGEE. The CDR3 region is CASSTRGRIEAFF. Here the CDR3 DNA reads TGTGCCAGCAGCACAAGGGGGAGGATCGAAGCTTTCTTT.

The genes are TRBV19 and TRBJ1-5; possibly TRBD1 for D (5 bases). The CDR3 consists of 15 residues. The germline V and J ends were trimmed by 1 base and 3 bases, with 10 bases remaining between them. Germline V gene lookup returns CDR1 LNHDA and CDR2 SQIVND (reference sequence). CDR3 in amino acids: CASSIVRTFNQPQHF. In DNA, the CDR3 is TGTGCCAGTAGTATAGTTCGGACATTCAATCAGCCCCAGCATTTT.

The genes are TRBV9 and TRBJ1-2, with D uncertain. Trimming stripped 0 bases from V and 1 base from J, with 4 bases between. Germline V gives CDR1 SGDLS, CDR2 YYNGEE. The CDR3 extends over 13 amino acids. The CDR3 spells CASSVGRNYGYTF. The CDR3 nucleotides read TGTGCCAGCAGCGTAGGCCGTAACTATGGCTACACCTTC.

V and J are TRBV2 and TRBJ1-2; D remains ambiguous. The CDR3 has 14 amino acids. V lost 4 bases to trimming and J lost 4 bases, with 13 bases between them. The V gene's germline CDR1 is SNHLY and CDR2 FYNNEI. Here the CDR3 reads CASSARTVSYGYTF. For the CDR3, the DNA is TGTGCCAGCAGTGCGCGGACGGTCAGCTATGGCTACACCTTC.

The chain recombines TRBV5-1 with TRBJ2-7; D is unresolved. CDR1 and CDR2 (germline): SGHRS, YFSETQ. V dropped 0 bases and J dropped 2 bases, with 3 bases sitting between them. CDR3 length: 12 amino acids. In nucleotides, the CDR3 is TGCGCCAGCAGCTTGGGGGCCTACGAGCAGTACTTC. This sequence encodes CASSLGAYEQYF. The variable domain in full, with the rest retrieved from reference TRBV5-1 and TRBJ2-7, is KAGVTQTPRYLIKTRGQQVTLSCSPISGHRSVSWYQQTPGQGLQFLFEYFSETQRNKGNFPGRFSGRQFSNSRSEMNVSTLELGDSALYLCASSLGAYEQYFGPGTRLTVT.

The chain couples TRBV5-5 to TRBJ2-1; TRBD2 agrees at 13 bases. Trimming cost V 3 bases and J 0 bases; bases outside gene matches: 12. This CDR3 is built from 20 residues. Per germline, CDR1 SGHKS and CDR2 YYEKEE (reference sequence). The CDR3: CASSWTGTSGTSSSYNEQFF. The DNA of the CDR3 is TGTGCCAGCAGCTGGACCGGGACTAGCGGGACTTCAAGCTCCTACAATGAGCAGTTCTTC.

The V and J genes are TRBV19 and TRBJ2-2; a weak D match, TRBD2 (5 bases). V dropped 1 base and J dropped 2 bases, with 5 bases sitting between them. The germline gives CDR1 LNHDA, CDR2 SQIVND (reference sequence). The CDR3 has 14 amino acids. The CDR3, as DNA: TGTGCCAGTAGTATAGGGACTAACACCGGGGAGCTGTTTTTT. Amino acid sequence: CASSIGTNTGELFF.

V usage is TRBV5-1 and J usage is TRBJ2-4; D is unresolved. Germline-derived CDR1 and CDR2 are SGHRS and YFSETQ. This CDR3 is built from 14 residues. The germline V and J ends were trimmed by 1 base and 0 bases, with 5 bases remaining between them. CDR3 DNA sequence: TGCGCCAGCAGCTTGTGGCTAGCCAAAAACATTCAGTACTTC. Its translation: CASSLWLAKNIQYF.

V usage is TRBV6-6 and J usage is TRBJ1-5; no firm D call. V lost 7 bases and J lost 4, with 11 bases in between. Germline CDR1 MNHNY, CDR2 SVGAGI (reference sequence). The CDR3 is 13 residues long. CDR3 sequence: CASTAADNQPQHF. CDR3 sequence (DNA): TGTGCCAGCACCGCGGCCGATAATCAGCCCCAGCATTTT.